The clone carrying this TCR beta chain was detected a few times. As yet, its antigen is unknown. All the people who gave samples were healthy bone marrow donors. The data originate from a study of cytomegalovirus exposure and HLA in healthy donors. Study results and caveats: Looking again later, the authors saw that most CMV-associated TCR beta chains seemed HLA-restricted. The study designated fewer than 200 TCR beta chains cytomegalovirus-associated.

A multiplex PCR was run with 60 Vbeta primers and 13 Jbeta primers. Profiling relied on immunoSEQ multiplex PCR, and the TCRdb table lists in-frame clones only, not all of them. This sample has around 110,000 clones, with approximately 80% found just once. Trimming at V came to 7 bases and at J to 2 bases, leaving 10 bases not matched to a gene. The germline gives CDR1 MNHEY, CDR2 SMNVEV (reference sequence). This CDR3 region has 15 residues. The sample consisted of PBMCs. This TCR was recovered from a male donor in good health and CMV-seronegative. The chain combines TRBV27 with TRBJ2-7; 8 positions agree with TRBD1. CDR3 DNA sequence: TGTGCCAGCACTCTAGAGGCAGGGGGCCCCTACGAGCAGTACTTC. It yields the protein CASTLEAGGPYEQYF.